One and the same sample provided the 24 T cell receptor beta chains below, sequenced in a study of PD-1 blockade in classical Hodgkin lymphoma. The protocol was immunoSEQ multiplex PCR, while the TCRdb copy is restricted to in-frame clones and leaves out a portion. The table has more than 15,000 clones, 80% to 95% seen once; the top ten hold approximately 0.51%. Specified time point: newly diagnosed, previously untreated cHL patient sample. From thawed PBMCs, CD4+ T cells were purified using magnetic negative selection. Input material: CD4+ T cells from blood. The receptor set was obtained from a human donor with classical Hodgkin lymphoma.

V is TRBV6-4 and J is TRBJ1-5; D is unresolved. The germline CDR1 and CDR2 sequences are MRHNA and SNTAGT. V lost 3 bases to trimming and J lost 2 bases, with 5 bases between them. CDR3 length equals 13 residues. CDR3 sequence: CASSEFRNQPQHF. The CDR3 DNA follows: TGTGCCAGCAGTGAGTTTCGCAATCAGCCCCAGCATTTT.

CDR3 residues: CASSESGGLGYEQYF. DNA for the CDR3: TGTGCCAGCAGTGAATCGGGGGGGCTCGGGTACGAGCAGTACTTC. J is TRBJ2-7 and V is TRBV25-1; TRBD2 matches at 8 bases. With V trimmed by 1 base and J by 4 bases, 6 bases remained unmatched. This CDR3 spans 15 amino acids. Germline CDR1 MGHDK, CDR2 SYGVNS.

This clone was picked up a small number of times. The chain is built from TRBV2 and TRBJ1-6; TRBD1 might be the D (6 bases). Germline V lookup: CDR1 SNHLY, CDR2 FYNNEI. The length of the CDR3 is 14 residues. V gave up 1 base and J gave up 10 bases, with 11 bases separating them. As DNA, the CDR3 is TGTGCCAGCAGTGAAGAGGGGGTATACTCACCCCTCCACTTT. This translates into CASSEEGVYSPLHF.

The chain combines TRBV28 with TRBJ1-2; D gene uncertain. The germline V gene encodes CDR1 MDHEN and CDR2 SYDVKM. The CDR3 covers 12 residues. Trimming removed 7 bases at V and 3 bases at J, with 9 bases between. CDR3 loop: CASNRYYYGYTF. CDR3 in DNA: TGTGCCAGCAATAGGTATTACTATGGCTACACCTTC.

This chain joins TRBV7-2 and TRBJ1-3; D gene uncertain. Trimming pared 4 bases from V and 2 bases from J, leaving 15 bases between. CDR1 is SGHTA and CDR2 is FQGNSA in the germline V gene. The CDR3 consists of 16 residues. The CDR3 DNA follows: TGTGCCAGCAGCTCAAACCCCTTGGCACCTGGAAACACCATATATTTT. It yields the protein CASSSNPLAPGNTIYF. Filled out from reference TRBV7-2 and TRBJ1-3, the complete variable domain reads GAGVSQSPSNKVTEKGKDVELRCDPISGHTALYWYRQSLGQGLEFLIYFQGNSAPDKSGLPSDRFSAERTGGSVSTLTIQRTQQEDSAVYLCASSSNPLAPGNTIYFGEGSWLTVV.

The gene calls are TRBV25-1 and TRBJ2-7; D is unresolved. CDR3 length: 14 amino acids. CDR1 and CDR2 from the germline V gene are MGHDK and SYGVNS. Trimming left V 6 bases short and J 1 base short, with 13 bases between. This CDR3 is CASSGPPESYEQYF. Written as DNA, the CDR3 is TGTGCCAGCAGCGGACCCCCGGAATCCTACGAGCAGTACTTC.

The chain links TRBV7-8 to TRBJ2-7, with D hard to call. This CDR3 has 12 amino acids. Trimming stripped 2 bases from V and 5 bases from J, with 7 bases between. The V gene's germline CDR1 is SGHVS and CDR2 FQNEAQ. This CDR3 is CASSLFRDEQYF. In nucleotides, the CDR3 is TGTGCCAGCAGCTTATTTCGGGACGAGCAGTACTTC. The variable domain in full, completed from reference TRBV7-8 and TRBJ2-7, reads GAGVSQSPRYKVAKRGQDVALRCDPISGHVSLFWYQQALGQGPEFLTYFQNEAQLDKSGLPSDRFFAERPEGSVSTLKIQRTQQEDSAVYLCASSLFRDEQYFGPGTRLTVT.

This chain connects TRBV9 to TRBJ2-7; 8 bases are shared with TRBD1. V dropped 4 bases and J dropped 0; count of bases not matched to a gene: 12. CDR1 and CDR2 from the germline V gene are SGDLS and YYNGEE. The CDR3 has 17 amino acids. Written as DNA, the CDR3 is TGTGCCAGCAGCCCGCGGTCAGGGGGCTTGAGCTCCTACGAGCAGTACTTC. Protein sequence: CASSPRSGGLSSYEQYF.

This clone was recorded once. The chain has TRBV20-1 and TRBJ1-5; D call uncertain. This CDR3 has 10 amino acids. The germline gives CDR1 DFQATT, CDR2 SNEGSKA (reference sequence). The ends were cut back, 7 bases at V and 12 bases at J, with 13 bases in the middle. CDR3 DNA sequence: TGCAGTGTCGCCGACGATCTCCAGCATTTT. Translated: CSVADDLQHF.

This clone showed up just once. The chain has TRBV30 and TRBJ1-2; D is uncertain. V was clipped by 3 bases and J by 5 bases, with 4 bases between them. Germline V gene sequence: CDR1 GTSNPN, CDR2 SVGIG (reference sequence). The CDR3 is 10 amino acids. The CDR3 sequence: CAWRTYGYTF. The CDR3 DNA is TGTGCCTGGAGGACGTATGGCTACACCTTC.

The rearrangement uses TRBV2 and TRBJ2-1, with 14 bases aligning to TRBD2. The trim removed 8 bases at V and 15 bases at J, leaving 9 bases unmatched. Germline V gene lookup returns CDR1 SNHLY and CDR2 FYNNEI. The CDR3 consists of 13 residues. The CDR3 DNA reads TGTGCCAGCGCTATGGGACTAGCGGGAGTGCCGTTCTTC. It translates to CASAMGLAGVPFF.

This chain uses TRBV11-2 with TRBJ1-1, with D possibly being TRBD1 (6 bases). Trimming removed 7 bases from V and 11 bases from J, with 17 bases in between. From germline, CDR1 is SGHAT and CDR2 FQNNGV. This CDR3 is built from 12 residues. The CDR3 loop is CASTLEGHRAFF. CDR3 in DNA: TGTGCCAGCACGCTCGAGGGACATCGGGCTTTCTTT.

The CDR3 sequence: CASSLTTGSGANVLTF. The CDR3 region has the DNA TGTGCCAGCAGCTTAACCACAGGTTCCGGGGCCAACGTCCTGACTTTC. The genes are TRBV7-3 and TRBJ2-6; a weak D match, TRBD1 (5 bases). CDR1 and CDR2 (germline): SGHTA, FQGTGA. Trimming left V 0 bases short and J 4 bases short, with 10 bases between. The CDR3 has 16 residues.

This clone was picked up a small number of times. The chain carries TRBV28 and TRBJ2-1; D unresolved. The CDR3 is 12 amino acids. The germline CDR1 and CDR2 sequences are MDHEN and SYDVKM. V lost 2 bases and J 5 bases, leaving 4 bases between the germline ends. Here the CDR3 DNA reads TGTGCCAGCAGTTTAGGTCACAATGAGCAGTTCTTC. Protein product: CASSLGHNEQFF.

CDR3 residues: CASSLVPPAGYNEQFF. DNA for the CDR3: TGTGCCAGCAGCTTAGTCCCCCCAGCGGGGTACAATGAGCAGTTCTTC. The V and J genes are TRBV7-9 and TRBJ2-1, with 7 bases lining up with TRBD2. Per germline, CDR1 SEHNR and CDR2 FQNEAQ (reference sequence). This CDR3 is built from 16 residues. The V gene end was trimmed by 1 base and the J gene end by 4 bases; junction bases not matched to a gene: 7.

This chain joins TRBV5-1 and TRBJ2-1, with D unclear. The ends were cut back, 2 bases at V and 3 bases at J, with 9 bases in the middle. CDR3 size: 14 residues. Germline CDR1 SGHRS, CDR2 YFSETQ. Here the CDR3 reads CASSLGASYNEQFF. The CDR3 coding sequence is TGCGCCAGCAGCTTAGGTGCCAGCTACAATGAGCAGTTCTTC.

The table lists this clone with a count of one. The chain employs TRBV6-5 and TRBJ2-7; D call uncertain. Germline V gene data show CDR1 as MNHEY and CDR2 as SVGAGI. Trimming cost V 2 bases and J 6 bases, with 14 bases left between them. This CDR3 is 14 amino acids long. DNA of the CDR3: TGTGCCAGCAGTTACCTCAAGGGCGTTGGCGAGCAGTACTTC. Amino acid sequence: CASSYLKGVGEQYF.

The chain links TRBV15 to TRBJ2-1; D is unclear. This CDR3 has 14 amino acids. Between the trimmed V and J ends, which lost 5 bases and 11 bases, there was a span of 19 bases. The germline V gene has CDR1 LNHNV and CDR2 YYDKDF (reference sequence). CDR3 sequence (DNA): TGTGCCACCAGCGAACAAAAGGGCCTAATTCAGCAGTTCTTC. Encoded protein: CATSEQKGLIQQFF.

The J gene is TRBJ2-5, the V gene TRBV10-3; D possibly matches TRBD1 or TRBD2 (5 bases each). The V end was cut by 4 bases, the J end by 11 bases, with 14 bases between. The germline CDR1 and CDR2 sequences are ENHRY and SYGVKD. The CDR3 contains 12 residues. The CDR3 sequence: CAISGRGVEQYF. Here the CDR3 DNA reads TGTGCCATCAGTGGGAGAGGGGTAGAGCAGTACTTC.

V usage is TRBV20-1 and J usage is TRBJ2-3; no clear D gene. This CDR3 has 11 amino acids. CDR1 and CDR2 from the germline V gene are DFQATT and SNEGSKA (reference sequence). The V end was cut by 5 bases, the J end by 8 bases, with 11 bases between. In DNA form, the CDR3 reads TGCAGTGCTCCCGCTCCCCCTACGCAGTATTTT. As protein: CSAPAPPTQYF.

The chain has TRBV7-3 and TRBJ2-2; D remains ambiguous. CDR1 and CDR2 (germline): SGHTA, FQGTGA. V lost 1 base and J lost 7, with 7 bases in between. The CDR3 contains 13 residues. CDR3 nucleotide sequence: TGTGCCAGCAGCTTAATGGGTGTCGGGGAGCTGTTTTTT. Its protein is CASSLMGVGELFF.

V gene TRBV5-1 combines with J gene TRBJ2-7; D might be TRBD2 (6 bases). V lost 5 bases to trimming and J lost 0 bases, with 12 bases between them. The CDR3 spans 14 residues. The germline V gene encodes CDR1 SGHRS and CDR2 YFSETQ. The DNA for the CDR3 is TGCGCCAGCAGAGCTGACGGGAGCTCCTACGAGCAGTACTTC. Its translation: CASRADGSSYEQYF.

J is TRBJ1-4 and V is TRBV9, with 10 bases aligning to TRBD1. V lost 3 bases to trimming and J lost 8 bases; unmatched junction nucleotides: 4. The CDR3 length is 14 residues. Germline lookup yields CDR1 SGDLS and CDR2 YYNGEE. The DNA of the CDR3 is TGTGCCAGCAGCGCCGGACAGGGGGGCGAAAAACTGTTTTTT. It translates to CASSAGQGGEKLFF.

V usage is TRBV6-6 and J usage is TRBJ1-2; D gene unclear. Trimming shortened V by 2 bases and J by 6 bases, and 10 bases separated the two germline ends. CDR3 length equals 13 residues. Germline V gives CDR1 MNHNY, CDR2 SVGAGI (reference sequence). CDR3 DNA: TGTGCCAGCAGTTACCCGGGTGACCATGGCTACACCTTC. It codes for CASSYPGDHGYTF.